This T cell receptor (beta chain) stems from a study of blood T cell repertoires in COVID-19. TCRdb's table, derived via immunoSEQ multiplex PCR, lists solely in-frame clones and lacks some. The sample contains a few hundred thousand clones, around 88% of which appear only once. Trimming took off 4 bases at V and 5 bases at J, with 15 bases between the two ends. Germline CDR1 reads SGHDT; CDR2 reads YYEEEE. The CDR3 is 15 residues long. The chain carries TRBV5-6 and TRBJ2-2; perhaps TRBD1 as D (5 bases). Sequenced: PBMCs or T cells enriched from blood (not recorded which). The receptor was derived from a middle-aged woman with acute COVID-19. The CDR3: CASSRHRLLTGELFF. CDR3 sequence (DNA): TGTGCCAGCAGCAGGCACAGGTTATTGACCGGGGAGCTGTTTTTT.